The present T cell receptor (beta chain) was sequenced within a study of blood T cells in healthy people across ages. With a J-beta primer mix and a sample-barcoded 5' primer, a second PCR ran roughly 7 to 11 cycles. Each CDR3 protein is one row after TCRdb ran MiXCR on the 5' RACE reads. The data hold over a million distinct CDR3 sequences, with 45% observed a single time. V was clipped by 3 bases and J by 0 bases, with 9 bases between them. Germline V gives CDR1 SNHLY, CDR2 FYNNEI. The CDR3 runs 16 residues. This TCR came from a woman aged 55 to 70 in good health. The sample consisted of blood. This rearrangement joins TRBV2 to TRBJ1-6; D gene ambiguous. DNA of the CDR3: TGTGCCAGCAGTGACGCAGCGAGCTCCTATAATTCACCCCTCCACTTT. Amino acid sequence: CASSDAASSYNSPLHF.